This is a list of T cell receptor beta chains from one sample in a study of OX40 agonist ivuxolimab in advanced cancers. Clones were sequenced by immunoSEQ multiplex PCR, and TCRdb holds only the in-frame ones, with some missing. In the table there are 100,000 to 150,000 clones, about 93% of which are singletons. Sequenced here: CD4+ or CD8+ T cells sorted from blood, sampled in a trial of the OX40 agonist ivuxolimab. These receptors were collected from an adult with an advanced solid tumor such as melanoma, head and neck, liver or kidney cancer. The CDR3 runs from the conserved cysteine through the conserved F or W. A D gene is named only where the DNA matches it firmly. Expanded clones are given a class, and other clones once, few, many or no size at all.

clone_size	d_call	j_call	cdr3_length	v_call	cdr3_aa	cdr3_nt
-	-	TRBJ2-7	16	TRBV15	CATSREGRGATYEQYF	TGTGCCACCAGCAGAGAGGGACGGGGGGCGACCTACGAGCAGTACTTC
-	TRBD1	TRBJ1-6	15	TRBV6-4	CASRLSGTANSPLHF	TGTGCCAGCAGATTATCCGGGACAGCGAATTCACCCCTCCACTTT
-	TRBD1	TRBJ2-5	16	TRBV5-8	CASSLGTGVIGETQYF	TGTGCCAGCAGCTTGGGGACAGGGGTAATAGGAGAGACCCAGTACTTC
once	-	TRBJ2-2	14	TRBV7-2	CASRDLANTGELFF	TGTGCCAGCAGGGACCTCGCGAACACCGGGGAGCTGTTTTTT
-	TRBD1	TRBJ2-2	16	TRBV7-8	CASSPGQGLNTGELFF	TGTGCCAGCAGCCCAGGACAGGGCCTGAACACCGGGGAGCTGTTTTTT
-	-	TRBJ1-1	15	TRBV18	CASSPPLRENTEAFF	TGTGCCAGCTCACCCCCCCTGCGGGAGAACACTGAAGCTTTCTTT
-	-	TRBJ2-5	13	TRBV25-1	CASSYGGGETQYF	TGTGCCAGCAGTTACGGGGGCGGAGAGACCCAGTACTTC
-	-	TRBJ1-1	14	TRBV9	CASSVAHGQYEAFF	TGTGCCAGCAGCGTAGCTCACGGGCAGTATGAAGCTTTCTTT
-	TRBD2	TRBJ2-1	20	TRBV18	CASSPRAGASGRETYNEQFF	TGTGCCAGCTCACCACGGGCTGGGGCTAGCGGGAGGGAAACCTACAATGAGCAGTTCTTC
-	-	TRBJ2-5	16	TRBV5-8	CASSFRQITLRETQYF	TGTGCCAGCAGCTTTAGGCAGATTACTCTCCGGGAGACCCAGTACTTC
-	TRBD1	TRBJ1-2	15	TRBV5-1	CASSWGQSSNYGYTF	TGCGCCAGCAGCTGGGGACAGTCCTCTAACTATGGCTACACCTTC
-	-	TRBJ2-7	14	TRBV11-3	CASSLVGFSNEQYF	TGTGCCAGCAGCTTAGTTGGTTTCTCGAACGAGCAGTACTTC
-	-	TRBJ1-5	13	TRBV10-2	CASRQSSNQPQHF	TGCGCCAGCCGACAGTCTAGCAATCAGCCCCAGCATTTT
-	-	TRBJ1-5	14	TRBV15	CATSRQGSNQPQHF	TGTGCCACCAGCAGACAGGGAAGCAATCAGCCCCAGCATTTT
-	TRBD2	TRBJ2-7	15	TRBV6-5	CASSDGLGLASEQYF	TGTGCCAGCAGCGATGGCTTGGGACTAGCCTCCGAGCAGTACTTC
-	-	TRBJ2-5	14	TRBV2	CASSARVGQETQYF	TGTGCCAGCAGCGCCAGGGTAGGGCAAGAGACCCAGTACTTC
-	-	TRBJ2-5	14	TRBV5-4	CASSFTGIQETQYF	TGTGCCAGCAGCTTTACAGGGATACAAGAGACCCAGTACTTC
-	-	TRBJ2-7	13	TRBV15	CATSRASRNEQYF	TGTGCCACCAGCAGGGCTTCCAGAAACGAGCAGTACTTC
-	TRBD2	TRBJ2-2	17	TRBV5-6	CASSAGLAGVNTGELFF	TGTGCCAGCAGCGCCGGACTAGCGGGAGTTAACACCGGGGAGCTGTTTTTT
-	-	TRBJ1-3	14	TRBV9	CASRPTASGNTIYF	TGTGCCAGCAGACCGACAGCTTCTGGAAACACCATATATTTT
-	TRBD1	TRBJ1-3	17	TRBV19	CASSQGAILSSGNTIYF	TGTGCCAGTAGTCAGGGGGCTATCCTAAGCTCTGGAAACACCATATATTTT
-	TRBD1	TRBJ1-6	17	TRBV5-4	CASSLAKSGGGGSPLHF	TGTGCCAGCAGCTTGGCCAAATCGGGAGGGGGCGGCTCACCCCTCCACTTT
-	-	TRBJ1-1	13	TRBV11-3	CASSQGRDTEAFF	TGTGCCAGCAGTCAGGGGAGGGACACTGAAGCTTTCTTT